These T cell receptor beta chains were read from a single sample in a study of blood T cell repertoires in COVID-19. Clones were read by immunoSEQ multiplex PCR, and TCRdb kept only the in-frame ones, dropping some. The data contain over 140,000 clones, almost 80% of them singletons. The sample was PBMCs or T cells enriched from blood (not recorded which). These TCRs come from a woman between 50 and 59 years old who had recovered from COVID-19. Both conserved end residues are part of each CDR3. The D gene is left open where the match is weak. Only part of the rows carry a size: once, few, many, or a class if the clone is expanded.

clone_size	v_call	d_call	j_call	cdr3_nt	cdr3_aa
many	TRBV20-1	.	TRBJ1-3	TGCAGTGCTAGTTGGGGAGCTGGAAACACCATATATTTT	CSASWGAGNTIYF
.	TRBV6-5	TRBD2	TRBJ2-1	TGTGCCAGCAGTATAGCGGGGGGGCTGAACAATGAGCAGTTCTTC	CASSIAGGLNNEQFF
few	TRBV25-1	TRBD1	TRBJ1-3	TGTGCCAGCAGTGCGGGACAGGGGGCCGGAGGAAACACCATATATTTT	CASSAGQGAGGNTIYF
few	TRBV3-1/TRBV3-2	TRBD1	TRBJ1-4	TGTGCCAGCAGCCAAAGCCCCGGGACAGGGTGGAATGAAAAACTGTTTTTT	CASSQSPGTGWNEKLFF
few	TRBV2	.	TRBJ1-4	TGTGCCAGCAGCTCCGCCATGTGGCCCGTCGATGAAAAACTGTTTTTT	CASSSAMWPVDEKLFF
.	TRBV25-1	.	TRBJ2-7	TGTGCCAGCAGCAGGCAGGGTGGCTACGAGCAGTACTTC	CASSRQGGYEQYF
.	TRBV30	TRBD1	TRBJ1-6	TGTGCCTGGACAGGGACAGGAACAAATTCACCCCTCCACTTT	CAWTGTGTNSPLHF
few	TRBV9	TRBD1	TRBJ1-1	TGTGCCAGCAGCCTCGGGACAGGGCATAATATGTTTGCTTTCTTT	CASSLGTGHNMFAFF
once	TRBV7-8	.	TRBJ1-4	TGTGCCAGCAGCTCAACTAGGGGGGGTTTGGATGAAAAACTGTTTTTT	CASSSTRGGLDEKLFF
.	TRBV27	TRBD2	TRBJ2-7	TGTGCCAGTAGAGTAGCGGGAGGTCGCGAGCAGTACTTC	CASRVAGGREQYF
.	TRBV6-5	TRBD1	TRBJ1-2	TGTGCCAGCATGTTGACAGGGGACTATGGCTACACCTTC	CASMLTGDYGYTF
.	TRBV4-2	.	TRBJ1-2	TGTGCCAGCAGCCAAGAGGAGGGTAGCTATGGCTACACCTTC	CASSQEEGSYGYTF
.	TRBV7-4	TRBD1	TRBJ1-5	TGTGCCAGCAGCCCCCCAGACAGGGGGCGTCCGGTAGAGGATCAGCCCCAGCATTTT	CASSPPDRGRPVEDQPQHF
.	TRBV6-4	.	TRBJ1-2	TGTGCCAGCCCCTGTGGCTACACCTTC	CASPCGYTF
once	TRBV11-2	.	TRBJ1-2	TGTGCCAGCAGCTCCAGGACAGAGACAACTAACTATGGCTACACCTTC	CASSSRTETTNYGYTF
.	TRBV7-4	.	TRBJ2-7	TGTGCCAGCAGCTTCCAGGATTACGAGCAGTACTTC	CASSFQDYEQYF
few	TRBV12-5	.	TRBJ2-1	TGTGCTAGTGGCTCTTATAGCGGAACCCCCTACAATGAGCAGTTCTTC	CASGSYSGTPYNEQFF
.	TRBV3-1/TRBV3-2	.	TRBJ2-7	TGTGCCAGCAGCCAAGATCTGCTAGCCCACGAGCAGTACTTC	CASSQDLLAHEQYF
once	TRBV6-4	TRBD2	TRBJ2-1	TGTGCCAGCAGCGTTACTAGCGGGAGTGCCCATGAGCAGTTCTTC	CASSVTSGSAHEQFF
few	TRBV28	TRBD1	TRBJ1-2	TGTGCCAGCAGTAGGACAGGGCGTACTAACTATGGCTACACCTTC	CASSRTGRTNYGYTF
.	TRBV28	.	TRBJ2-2	TGTGCCAGCAGTTTAACCGAGAGGAACACCGGGGAGCTGTTTTTT	CASSLTERNTGELFF
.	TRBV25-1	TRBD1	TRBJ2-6	TGTGCCAGCACCGCAGGGGGTATCTCTGGGGCCAACGTCCTGACTTTC	CASTAGGISGANVLTF
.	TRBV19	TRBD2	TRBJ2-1	TGTGCCAGTAGCCCAGCGGGGGGGCGTTCCTATGAGCAGTTCTTC	CASSPAGGRSYEQFF
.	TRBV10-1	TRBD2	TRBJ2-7	TGCGCCAGCAGTGAGTCGGGACTAGCGGGCTACCACGAGCAGTACTTC	CASSESGLAGYHEQYF
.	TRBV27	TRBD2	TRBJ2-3	TGTGCCAGCAGTTTAAAAGCGGGGCGCACAGATACGCAGTATTTT	CASSLKAGRTDTQYF